Below are 26 T cell receptor beta chains sequenced from a single sample in a study of beta chain features in type 1 diabetes. Expressed TCRB transcripts were sequenced after all isolated RNA was converted to cDNA. Produced via immunoSEQ multiplex PCR; TCRdb's table is partial and in-frame only. The table lists 300,000 to 450,000 clones, roughly 12% of them singletons, with 0.015% to 0.02% in the top ten. The material sequenced was naive CD4+ T cells from blood. These receptors were obtained from a man younger than 35 in good health.

This clone was counted a few times. The chain has TRBV10-3 and TRBJ1-2; a weak D match, TRBD1 (6 bases). CDR1 is ENHRY and CDR2 is SYGVKD in the germline V gene. CDR3 length equals 13 residues. V lost 6 bases and J 3 bases, leaving 11 bases between the germline ends. The DNA of the CDR3 is TGTGCCATCAGGCCGGACAGTCACTATGGCTACACCTTC. Translation: CAIRPDSHYGYTF.

This chain links TRBV28 with TRBJ2-2; 8 bases line up with TRBD2. In germline, CDR1 is MDHEN, CDR2 SYDVKM. V was pared by 5 bases and J by 3 bases, with 11 bases of the junction left unmatched. The CDR3 is made up of 17 amino acids. The CDR3 here is CASSPRRTSLDTGELFF. CDR3 coding DNA: TGTGCCAGCAGTCCCCGTAGGACTAGCTTAGACACCGGGGAGCTGTTTTTT.

In this sample, this clone turned up a few times. CDR3 bases: TGCGCCAGCCACAGGGGTACGGGCACCGGGGAGCTGTTTTTT. Protein product: CASHRGTGTGELFF. V usage is TRBV5-1 and J usage is TRBJ2-2; TRBD1 agrees at 7 bases. After removal of 7 bases from V and 4 bases from J, the junction contained 7 bases not matched to a gene. Germline V CDR1 and CDR2: SGHRS, YFSETQ. This CDR3 is built from 14 residues.

This clone was observed a handful of times. The rearrangement links TRBV7-3 to TRBJ2-7; 11 bases match TRBD2. The CDR3 length is 15 residues. Per germline, CDR1 SGHTA and CDR2 FQGTGA. Losses at the gene ends were 5 bases for V and 6 bases for J; bases not matched to a gene: 9. For the CDR3, the DNA is TGTGCCAGCAGCGATACTAGCGGGAGTGGAGGCGAGCAGTACTTC. It yields the protein CASSDTSGSGGEQYF.

In this sample, this clone turned up a few times. V and J are TRBV19 and TRBJ1-5, with 7 bases matching TRBD1. The CDR3 spans 15 residues. Germline lookup yields CDR1 LNHDA and CDR2 SQIVND (reference sequence). The V and J ends lost 5 bases and 3 bases, in that order; junction bases with no gene match: 7. This CDR3 reads CASSPGTAYNQPQHF. The CDR3 nucleotides are TGTGCCAGTAGTCCAGGGACAGCCTACAATCAGCCCCAGCATTTT.

The chain is built from TRBV25-1 and TRBJ2-1; 11 nucleotides match TRBD2. Per germline, CDR1 MGHDK and CDR2 SYGVNS. V lost 1 base, J lost 2 bases, and 4 bases stayed unmatched. The length of the CDR3 is 17 residues. CDR3 loop: CASSESIAGGPYNEQFF. DNA of the CDR3: TGTGCCAGCAGTGAATCCATAGCGGGAGGGCCCTACAATGAGCAGTTCTTC.

This clone has only a few counts. This chain connects TRBV7-2 to TRBJ2-5, with a weak D call TRBD1 (6 bases). The CDR3 is made up of 14 amino acids. Germline V gene lookup returns CDR1 SGHTA and CDR2 FQGNSA. Trimming pared 8 bases from V and 1 base from J, leaving 14 bases between. DNA for the CDR3: TGTGCCAGCGGTCCCCGGACAGCCCAAGAGACCCAGTACTTC. Protein: CASGPRTAQETQYF.

V gene TRBV29-1 combines with J gene TRBJ2-1, with 12 bases that match TRBD2. V lost 5 bases to trimming and J lost 8 bases; unmatched junction nucleotides: 7. The CDR3 contains 14 residues. Germline CDR1 and CDR2: SQVTM and ANQGSEA. The CDR3 sequence is CSVITSGRIDEQFF. In nucleotides, the CDR3 is TGCAGCGTTATTACTAGCGGGAGGATCGATGAGCAGTTCTTC.

This clone was seen more than once but under ten times. The rearrangement joins TRBV11-2 to TRBJ2-1; perhaps TRBD2 as D (6 bases). In germline, CDR1 is SGHAT, CDR2 FQNNGV. The CDR3 sequence is 17 residues long. The V end lost 5 bases, the J end lost 2 bases, and 19 bases lay between the germline ends. The CDR3 DNA reads TGTGCCAGCAGCGGGGTTGCGACGGGAGTTGCCTACAATGAGCAGTTCTTC. Protein: CASSGVATGVAYNEQFF.

The chain joins TRBV19 to TRBJ1-2; D is unresolved. CDR3 size: 13 residues. Germline lookup yields CDR1 LNHDA and CDR2 SQIVND (reference sequence). The germline V and J ends were trimmed by 7 bases and 4 bases, with 13 bases remaining between them. CDR3 nucleotides: TGTGCCAGTACCCAGGAGGTCTCCTATGGCTACACCTTC. This gives the protein CASTQEVSYGYTF.

This chain links TRBV30 with TRBJ2-3, with 11 bases identical to TRBD1. The ends lost 3 bases at V and 3 bases at J; junction bases unmatched: 5. Germline CDR1 reads GTSNPN; CDR2 reads SVGIG (reference sequence). CDR3 size: 15 residues. CDR3 nucleotide sequence: TGTGCCTGGAGCCGGACAGGGGGCGTGACAGATACGCAGTATTTT. Protein: CAWSRTGGVTDTQYF.

The J gene is TRBJ2-7, the V gene TRBV19, with TRBD1 matching 8 bases. The junction had 4 bases not matched to a gene; V was cut back by 6 bases and J by 3 bases. Germline-derived CDR1 and CDR2 are LNHDA and SQIVND (reference sequence). The CDR3 extends over 13 amino acids. CDR3 in amino acids: CASRPTGVYEQYF. In DNA form, the CDR3 reads TGTGCCAGTAGACCGACAGGGGTCTACGAGCAGTACTTC. Complete variable domain (other parts from reference TRBV19 and TRBJ2-7): DGGITQSPKYLFRKEGQNVTLSCEQNLNHDAMYWYRQDPGQGLRLIYYSQIVNDFQKGDIAEGYSVSREKKESFPLTVTSAQKNPTAFYLCASRPTGVYEQYFGPGTRLTVT.

This clone occurred a few times. The chain couples TRBV5-4 to TRBJ2-1; TRBD2 aligns across 12 bases. Trimming removed 10 bases from V and 6 bases from J; junction bases left unmatched: 8. CDR1 and CDR2 from the germline V gene are SGHNT and YYREEE (reference sequence). The CDR3 loop spans 14 amino acids. The CDR3 DNA reads TGTGCCGGTAGACTAGCGGGAGTAGCCAATGAGCAGTTCTTC. As protein: CAGRLAGVANEQFF. The whole variable domain, remainder taken from reference TRBV5-4 and TRBJ2-1, is ETGVTQSPTHLIKTRGQQVTLRCSSQSGHNTVSWYQQALGQGPQFIFQYYREEENGRGNFPPRFSGLQFPNYSSELNVNALELDDSALYLCAGRLAGVANEQFFGPGTRLTVL.

The rearrangement links TRBV7-3 to TRBJ2-1, with D maybe TRBD2 (6 bases). The V end was cut by 5 bases, the J end by 4 bases, with 12 bases between. CDR1 is SGHTA, CDR2 FQGTGA, per germline. The CDR3 spans 14 residues. CDR3 sequence reads: CASSQSGLYNEQFF. CDR3 DNA: TGTGCCAGCAGCCAGTCGGGACTTTACAATGAGCAGTTCTTC.

This clone appeared many times. The V gene is TRBV9, the J gene TRBJ2-1; D uncertain. This CDR3 comprises 14 residues. Trimming pared 0 bases from V and 5 bases from J, leaving 9 bases between. Germline V CDR1 and CDR2: SGDLS, YYNGEE. Here the CDR3 reads CASSVGPEDNEQFF. Written as DNA, the CDR3 is TGTGCCAGCAGCGTAGGTCCCGAGGACAATGAGCAGTTCTTC.

This clone was picked up a small number of times. V is TRBV4-2 and J is TRBJ2-1; the match to TRBD2 covers 13 bases. CDR3 size: 19 residues. From germline, CDR1 is LGHNA and CDR2 YNFKEQ. The junction had 7 bases not matched to a gene; V was cut back by 1 base and J by 1 base. The CDR3 DNA reads as TGTGCCAGCAGCCAAGGTACTAGCGGGAGGGCCAAATCCTACAATGAGCAGTTCTTC. This codes for CASSQGTSGRAKSYNEQFF.

To note about this clone: The same CDR3 also results from other DNA sequences found in this sample. The V call is TRBV6-5, the J call TRBJ1-2, with a possible D match to TRBD1 (6 bases). The germline V gene has CDR1 MNHEY and CDR2 SVGAGI. V lost 6 bases and J 2 bases, leaving 10 bases between the germline ends. The CDR3 loop spans 13 amino acids. The CDR3 region is CASSRDRNYGYTF. CDR3 DNA sequence: TGTGCCAGCAGCCGAGACAGGAACTATGGCTACACCTTC.

There are a few counts of this clone. The J gene is TRBJ2-7, the V gene TRBV6-8, with D tentatively TRBD1 (5 bases). The V gene lost 10 bases and the J gene lost 5 bases, with 12 bases spanning the gap. This CDR3 has 11 amino acids. Germline lookup yields CDR1 MNHGY and CDR2 SAAAGT. The CDR3, as DNA: TGTGCCACCAAGCCAGGGAACGAGCAGTACTTC. Translated: CATKPGNEQYF.

The chain links TRBV6-8 to TRBJ2-2; D gene uncertain. V shed 7 bases and J shed 0 bases, with 9 bases lying between them. The CDR3 is 14 residues long. Germline V lookup: CDR1 MNHGY, CDR2 SAAAGT. DNA for the CDR3: TGTGCCAGCAATCGGCAGGCGAACACCGGGGAGCTGTTTTTT. Amino acids: CASNRQANTGELFF.

V is TRBV5-1 and J is TRBJ2-1; the match to TRBD1 covers 9 bases. The trim removed 3 bases at V and 10 bases at J, leaving 8 bases unmatched. CDR3 length: 14 amino acids. CDR1 SGHRS and CDR2 YFSETQ come from the germline V gene. The CDR3 sequence: CASSSGTGSVEQFF. CDR3 DNA: TGCGCCAGCAGCTCCGGGACAGGGTCGGTCGAGCAGTTCTTC.

The chain employs TRBV4-3 and TRBJ2-3; D is perhaps TRBD2 (5 bases). This CDR3 is built from 16 residues. V shed 5 bases and J shed 7 bases, with 22 bases lying between them. Germline V gene lookup returns CDR1 LGHNA and CDR2 YSLEER. The CDR3 is CASSSPQRSKGNTQYF. CDR3 DNA sequence: TGCGCCAGCAGCTCCCCCCAGCGGAGCAAAGGGAATACGCAGTATTTT.

This clone turned up a few times. J is TRBJ2-1 and V is TRBV21-1; the table names TRBD2, a call not compared with the DNA. TRBV21-1 is a pseudogene. The CDR3 has 15 residues. The CDR3 region has the DNA TGTGCCAGCAGCAAAGCTATCCCTAGCTGGAATGAGCAGTTCTTC. Amino acid sequence: CASSKAIPSWNEQFF.

Details on this clone: The same CDR3 also results from other DNA sequences found in this sample. The rearrangement links TRBV7-9 to TRBJ2-5; a possible D gene is TRBD1 (6 bases). CDR3 length: 13 residues. CDR1 is SEHNR and CDR2 is FQNEAQ in the germline V gene (reference sequence). The ends were cut back, 5 bases at V and 2 bases at J, with 9 bases in the middle. CDR3 loop: CASSLQGQETQYF. CDR3 coding DNA: TGTGCCAGCAGCCTACAGGGACAAGAGACCCAGTACTTC.

This clone was seen a handful of times. The chain links TRBV28 to TRBJ2-1; tentatively, D is TRBD1 (6 bases). V was clipped by 5 bases and J by 0 bases, with 20 bases between them. This CDR3 is built from 18 residues. Per the germline V gene, CDR1 is MDHEN and CDR2 is SYDVKM. The CDR3 sequence: CASSPPGHLISSYNEQFF. The CDR3 DNA reads as TGTGCCAGCAGTCCCCCGGGACACCTAATCAGCTCCTACAATGAGCAGTTCTTC.

This clone was seen a few times. J is TRBJ2-2 and V is TRBV5-1, with 8 bases lining up with TRBD1. J was trimmed by 1 base and V by 5 bases; bases with no gene match: 4. This CDR3 is built from 15 residues. The germline V gene has CDR1 SGHRS and CDR2 YFSETQ. The CDR3 loop is CASRFGTGNTGELFF. DNA of the CDR3: TGCGCCAGCAGATTCGGGACAGGGAACACCGGGGAGCTGTTTTTT.

This clone was observed a few times. The V and J genes are TRBV9 and TRBJ2-3, with TRBD2 matching over 9 bases. The CDR3 sequence is 17 residues long. Looked up from germline, CDR1 is SGDLS and CDR2 is YYNGEE. Trimming took 2 bases from V and 6 from J; bases not matched to a gene: 13. Written as DNA, the CDR3 is TGTGCCAGCAGCGTCGACCCCGCGGGGGGGGACAGTGATACGCAGTATTTT. Its translation: CASSVDPAGGDSDTQYF.